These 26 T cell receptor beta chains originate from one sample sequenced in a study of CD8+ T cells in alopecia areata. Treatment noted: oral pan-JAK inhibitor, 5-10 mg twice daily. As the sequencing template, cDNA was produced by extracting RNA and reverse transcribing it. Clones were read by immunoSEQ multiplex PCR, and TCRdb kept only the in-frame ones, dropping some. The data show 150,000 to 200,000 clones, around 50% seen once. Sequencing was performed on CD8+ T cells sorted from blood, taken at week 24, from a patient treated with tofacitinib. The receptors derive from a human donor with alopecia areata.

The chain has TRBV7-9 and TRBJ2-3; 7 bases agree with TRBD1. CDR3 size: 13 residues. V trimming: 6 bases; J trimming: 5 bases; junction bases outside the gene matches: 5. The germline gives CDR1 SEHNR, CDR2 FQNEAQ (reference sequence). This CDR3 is CASRRGPEDTQYF. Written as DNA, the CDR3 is TGTGCCAGCAGAAGGGGGCCCGAAGATACGCAGTATTTT.

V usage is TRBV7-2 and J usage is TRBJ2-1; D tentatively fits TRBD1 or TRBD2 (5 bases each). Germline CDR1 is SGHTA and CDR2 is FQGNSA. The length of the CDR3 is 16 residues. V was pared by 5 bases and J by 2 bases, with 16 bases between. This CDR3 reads CASSPLGKGPYNEQFF. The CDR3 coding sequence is TGTGCCAGCAGCCCGCTCGGGAAGGGGCCCTACAATGAGCAGTTCTTC.

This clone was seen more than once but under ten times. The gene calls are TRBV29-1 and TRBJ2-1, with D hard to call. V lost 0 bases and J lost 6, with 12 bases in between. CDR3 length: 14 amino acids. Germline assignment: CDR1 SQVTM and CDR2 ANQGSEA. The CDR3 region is CSVEEGSAVNEQFF. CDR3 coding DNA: TGCAGCGTTGAAGAGGGCTCGGCGGTCAATGAGCAGTTCTTC.

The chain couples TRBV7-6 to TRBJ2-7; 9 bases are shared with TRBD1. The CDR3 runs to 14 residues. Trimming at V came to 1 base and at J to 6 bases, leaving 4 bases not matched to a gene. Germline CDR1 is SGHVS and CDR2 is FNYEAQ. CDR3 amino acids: CASSLGGQGIEQYF. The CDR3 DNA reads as TGTGCCAGCAGCTTAGGGGGACAGGGTATCGAGCAGTACTTC.

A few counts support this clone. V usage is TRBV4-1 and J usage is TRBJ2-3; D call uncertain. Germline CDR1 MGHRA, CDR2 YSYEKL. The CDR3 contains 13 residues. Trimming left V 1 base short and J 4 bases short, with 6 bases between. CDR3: CASSQGMADTQYF. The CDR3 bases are TGCGCCAGCAGCCAAGGTATGGCAGATACGCAGTATTTT.

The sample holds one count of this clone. Here the CDR3 DNA reads TGTGCCAGCAGCTTGGCAGGAGGGGGGGCGGCCTACAATGAGCAGTTCTTC. Its translation is CASSLAGGGAAYNEQFF. V is TRBV5-6 and J is TRBJ2-1; TRBD2 is a possible D gene (7 bases). Trimming cost V 0 bases and J 2 bases, with 15 bases left between them. The CDR3 runs 17 residues. CDR1 and CDR2 from the germline V gene are SGHDT and YYEEEE.

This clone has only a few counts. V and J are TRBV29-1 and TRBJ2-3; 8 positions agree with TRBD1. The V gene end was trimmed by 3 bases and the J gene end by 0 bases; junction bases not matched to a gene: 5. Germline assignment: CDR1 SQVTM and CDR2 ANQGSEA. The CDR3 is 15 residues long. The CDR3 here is CSVDGRGRSTDTQYF. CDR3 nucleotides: TGCAGCGTTGATGGCAGGGGGCGAAGCACAGATACGCAGTATTTT.

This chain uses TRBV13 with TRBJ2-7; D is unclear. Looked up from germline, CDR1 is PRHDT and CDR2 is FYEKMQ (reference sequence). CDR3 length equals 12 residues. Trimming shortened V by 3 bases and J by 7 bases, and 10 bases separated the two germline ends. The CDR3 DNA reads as TGTGCCAGCAGCTTTTCGATCGAAGAGCAGTACTTC. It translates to CASSFSIEEQYF.

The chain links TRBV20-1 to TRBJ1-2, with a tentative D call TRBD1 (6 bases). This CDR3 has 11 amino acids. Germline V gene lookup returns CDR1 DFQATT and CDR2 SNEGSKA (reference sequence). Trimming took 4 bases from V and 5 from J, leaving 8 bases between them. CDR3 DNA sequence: TGCAGTGCTAATGGACAGTATGGCTACACCTTC. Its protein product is CSANGQYGYTF.

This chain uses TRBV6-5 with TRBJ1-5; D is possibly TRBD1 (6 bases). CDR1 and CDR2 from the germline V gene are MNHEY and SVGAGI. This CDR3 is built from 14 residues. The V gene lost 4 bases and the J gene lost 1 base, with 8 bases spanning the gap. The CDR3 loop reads CASSLGASNQPQHF. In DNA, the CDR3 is TGTGCCAGCAGTTTGGGGGCAAGCAATCAGCCCCAGCATTTT.

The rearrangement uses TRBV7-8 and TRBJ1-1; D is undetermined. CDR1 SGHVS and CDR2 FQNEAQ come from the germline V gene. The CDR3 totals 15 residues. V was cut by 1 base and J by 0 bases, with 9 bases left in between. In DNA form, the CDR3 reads TGTGCCAGCAGCTTAGAGGGCACCCTGAACACTGAAGCTTTCTTT. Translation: CASSLEGTLNTEAFF.

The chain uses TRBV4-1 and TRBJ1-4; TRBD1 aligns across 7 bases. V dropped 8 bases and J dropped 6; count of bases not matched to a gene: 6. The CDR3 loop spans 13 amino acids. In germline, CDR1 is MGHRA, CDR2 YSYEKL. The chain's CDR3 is CASQTGTDEKLFF. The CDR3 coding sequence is TGCGCCAGCCAGACCGGGACAGATGAAAAACTGTTTTTT.

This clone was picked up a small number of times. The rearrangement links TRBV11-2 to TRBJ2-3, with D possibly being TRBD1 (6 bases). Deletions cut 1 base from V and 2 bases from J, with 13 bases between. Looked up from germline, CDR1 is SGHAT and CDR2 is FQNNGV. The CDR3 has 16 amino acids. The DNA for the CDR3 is TGTGCCAGCAGCTTAGGACAGGTCAAACCCACAGATACGCAGTATTTT. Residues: CASSLGQVKPTDTQYF.

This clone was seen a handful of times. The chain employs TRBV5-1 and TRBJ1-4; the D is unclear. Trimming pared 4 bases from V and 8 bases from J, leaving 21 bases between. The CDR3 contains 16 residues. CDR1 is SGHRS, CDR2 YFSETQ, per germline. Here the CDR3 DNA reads TGCGCCAGCAGCCTGGACCTCCTCACCCCCGGGGAAAAACTGTTTTTT. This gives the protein CASSLDLLTPGEKLFF.

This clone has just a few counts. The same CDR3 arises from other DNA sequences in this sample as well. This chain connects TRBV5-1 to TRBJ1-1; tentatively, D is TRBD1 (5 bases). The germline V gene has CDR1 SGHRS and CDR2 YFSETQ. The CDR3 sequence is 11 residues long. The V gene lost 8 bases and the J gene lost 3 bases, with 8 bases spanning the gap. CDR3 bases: TGCGCCAGTTCGGGGGACACTGAAGCTTTCTTT. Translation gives CASSGDTEAFF.

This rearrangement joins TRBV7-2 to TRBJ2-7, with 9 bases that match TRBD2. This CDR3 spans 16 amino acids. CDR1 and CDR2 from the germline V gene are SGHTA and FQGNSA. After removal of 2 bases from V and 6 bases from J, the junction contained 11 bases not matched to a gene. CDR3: CASSLSLGGGASEQYF. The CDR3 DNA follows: TGTGCCAGCAGCTTATCTCTCGGCGGGGGGGCCAGCGAGCAGTACTTC.

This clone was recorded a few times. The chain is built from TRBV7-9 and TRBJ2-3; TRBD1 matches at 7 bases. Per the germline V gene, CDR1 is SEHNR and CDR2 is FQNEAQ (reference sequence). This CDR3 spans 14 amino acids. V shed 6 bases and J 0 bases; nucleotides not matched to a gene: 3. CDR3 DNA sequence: TGTGCCAGCAGGAGGGACAGTAGCACAGATACGCAGTATTTT. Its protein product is CASRRDSSTDTQYF.

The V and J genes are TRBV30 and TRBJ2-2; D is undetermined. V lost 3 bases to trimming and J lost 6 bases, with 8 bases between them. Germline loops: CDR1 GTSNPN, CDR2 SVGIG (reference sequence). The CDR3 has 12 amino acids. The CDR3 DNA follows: TGTGCCTGGAGATCAGAGGCCGGGGAGCTGTTTTTT. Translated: CAWRSEAGELFF.

CDR3 protein: CAWSVSSGDQPQHF. DNA of the CDR3: TGTGCCTGGAGTGTATCGTCAGGGGATCAGCCCCAGCATTTT. The rearrangement links TRBV30 to TRBJ1-5; weak D call: TRBD1 (6 bases). The CDR3 length is 14 residues. Looked up from germline, CDR1 is GTSNPN and CDR2 is SVGIG (reference sequence). V dropped 0 bases and J dropped 5 bases, with 11 bases sitting between them.

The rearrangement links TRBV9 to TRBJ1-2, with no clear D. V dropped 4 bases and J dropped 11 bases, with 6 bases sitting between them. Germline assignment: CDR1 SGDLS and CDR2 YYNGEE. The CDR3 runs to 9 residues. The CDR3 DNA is TGTGCCAGCAGCCCTCAATACACCTTC. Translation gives CASSPQYTF.

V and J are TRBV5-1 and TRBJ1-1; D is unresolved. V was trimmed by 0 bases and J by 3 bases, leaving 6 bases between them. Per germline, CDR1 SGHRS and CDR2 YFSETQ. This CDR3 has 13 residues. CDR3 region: CASSLAAYTEAFF. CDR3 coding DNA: TGCGCCAGCAGCTTGGCGGCATACACTGAAGCTTTCTTT.

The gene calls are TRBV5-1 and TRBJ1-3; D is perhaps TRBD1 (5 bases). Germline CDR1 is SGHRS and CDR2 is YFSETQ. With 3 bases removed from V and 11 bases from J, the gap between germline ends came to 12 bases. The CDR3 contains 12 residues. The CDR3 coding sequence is TGCGCCAGCAGCTCCGACAGTTTCGCCATATATTTT. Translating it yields CASSSDSFAIYF.

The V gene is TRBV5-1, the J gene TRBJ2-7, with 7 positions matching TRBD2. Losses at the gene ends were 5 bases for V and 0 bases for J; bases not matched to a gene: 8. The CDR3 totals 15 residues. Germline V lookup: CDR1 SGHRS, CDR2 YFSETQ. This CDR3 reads CASRSPGGASYEQYF. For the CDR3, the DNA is TGCGCCAGCAGGTCCCCGGGAGGCGCCTCCTACGAGCAGTACTTC. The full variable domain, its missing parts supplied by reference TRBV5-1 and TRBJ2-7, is KAGVTQTPRYLIKTRGQQVTLSCSPISGHRSVSWYQQTPGQGLQFLFEYFSETQRNKGNFPGRFSGRQFSNSRSEMNVSTLELGDSALYLCASRSPGGASYEQYFGPGTRLTVT.

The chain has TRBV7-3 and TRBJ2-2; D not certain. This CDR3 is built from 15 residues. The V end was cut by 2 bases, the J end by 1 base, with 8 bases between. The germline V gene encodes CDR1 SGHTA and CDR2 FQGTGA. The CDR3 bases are TGTGCCAGCAGCTTAGACGGACGGAACACCGGGGAGCTGTTTTTT. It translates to CASSLDGRNTGELFF.

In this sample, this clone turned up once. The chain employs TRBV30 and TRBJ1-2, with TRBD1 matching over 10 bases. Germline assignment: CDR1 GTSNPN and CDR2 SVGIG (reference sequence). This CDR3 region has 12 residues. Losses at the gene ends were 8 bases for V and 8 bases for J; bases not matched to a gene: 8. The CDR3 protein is CAGTGTGAGYTF. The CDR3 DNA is TGTGCCGGCACCGGGACAGGGGCCGGCTACACCTTC.

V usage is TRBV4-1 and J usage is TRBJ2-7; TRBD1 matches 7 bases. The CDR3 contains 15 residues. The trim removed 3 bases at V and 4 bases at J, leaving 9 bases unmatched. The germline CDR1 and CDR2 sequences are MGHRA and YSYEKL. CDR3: CASSQLDRAGYEQYF. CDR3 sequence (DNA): TGCGCCAGCAGCCAGTTAGACAGGGCCGGTTACGAGCAGTACTTC.